The 27 T cell receptor beta chains below were found in one sample sequenced in a study of T cell repertoires in cytomegalovirus infection (dated by TCRdb to between 2017 and 2020). TCRdb shows the sequencer as Illumina HiSeq 1500. Using fastp at Q25 and MiXCR, TCRdb reprocessed the public reads and kept productive beta chains. Each entry merges the rows of one CDR3 protein and shows their most common DNA and genes. This sample holds roughly 280,000 distinct CDR3 sequences; roughly an eighth were observed only once. The top ten constitute 8.8% of the sample. Material for sequencing was PBMCs. These receptors all come from a human donor in good health (CMV status not recorded). Some clones in this sample may be carry-over from other donors' samples.

The V call is TRBV10-3, the J call TRBJ1-6; no definite D call. Germline V gives CDR1 ENHRY, CDR2 SYGVKD. The CDR3 has 17 amino acids. The ends were cut back, 3 bases at V and 7 bases at J, with 19 bases in the middle. The DNA for the CDR3 is TGTGCCATCAGTGAAGGTGTTTCAAACGCTCCCAATTCACCCCTCCACTTT. It codes for CAISEGVSNAPNSPLHF.

In the case of this clonotype: A read error may be the cause here, since a much bigger clone is one base away. This chain uses TRBV20-1 with TRBJ1-6; D is uncertain. Trimming pared 4 bases from V and 10 bases from J, leaving 20 bases between. The CDR3 spans 15 residues. Germline CDR1 and CDR2: DFQATT and SNEGSKA (reference sequence). For the CDR3, the DNA is TGCAGTGCTACCCCTAGGCGGGTGAGGAAGTCACCCCTCCACTTT. It is translated as CSATPRRVRKSPLHF.

As to this clonotype: One end of the junction is discordant with germline, which a read error may explain. The chain uses TRBV4-1 and TRBJ1-4, with 7 bases fitting TRBD1. This CDR3 contains 15 residues. Germline CDR1 MGHRA, CDR2 YSYEKL. DNA for the CDR3: TGTGCCAGCAGCCAAGATCCAGGGGGAAATGAAAAACTGTTTTTT. This gives the protein CASSQDPGGNEKLFF.

This clonotype was recorded a few times. The rearrangement joins TRBV12-3 or TRBV12-4 to TRBJ1-1; D gene uncertain. CDR3 length equals 13 residues. The V gene lost 10 bases and the J gene lost 4 bases, with 16 bases spanning the gap. The CDR3 spells CATQRWLSTEAFF. For the CDR3, the DNA is TGTGCCACACAGAGGTGGTTGAGCACTGAAGCTTTCTTT.

A few counts support this clonotype. The chain carries TRBV11-2 and TRBJ1-2, with 10 bases that match TRBD1. After removal of 5 bases from V and 2 bases from J, the junction contained 5 bases not matched to a gene. Germline assignment: CDR1 SGHAT and CDR2 FQNNGV. This CDR3 region has 15 residues. CDR3 loop: CASSLAGQGNYGYTF. CDR3 DNA sequence: TGTGCCAGCAGCCTCGCGGGACAGGGGAACTATGGCTACACCTTC.

This clonotype was seen many times. This chain connects TRBV7-2 to TRBJ2-7; no firm D call. The germline V gene encodes CDR1 SGHTA and CDR2 FQGNSA. CDR3 length: 16 residues. The V and J ends lost 5 bases and 4 bases respectively, with 21 bases between them. The CDR3 nucleotides read TGTGCCAGCAGCAGCGACGGAAGGACCCTTCGTTACGAGCAGTACTTC. Its translation: CASSSDGRTLRYEQYF. The variable domain in full, completed from reference TRBV7-2 and TRBJ2-7, reads GAGVSQSPSNKVTEKGKDVELRCDPISGHTALYWYRQSLGQGLEFLIYFQGNSAPDKSGLPSDRFSAERTGGSVSTLTIQRTQQEDSAVYLCASSSDGRTLRYEQYFGPGTRLTVT.

This clonotype was seen repeatedly, ten times or more. The chain is built from TRBV7-2 and TRBJ2-5; D unresolved. The CDR3 consists of 13 residues. Trimming took off 3 bases at V and 0 bases at J, with 5 bases between the two ends. Germline V lookup: CDR1 SGHTA, CDR2 FQGNSA. In DNA form, the CDR3 reads TGTGCCAGCAGCTTGCGGTACCAAGAGACCCAGTACTTC. Translation: CASSLRYQETQYF.

This chain uses TRBV20-1 with TRBJ2-2; D is undetermined. V shed 5 bases and J shed 1 base, with 11 bases lying between them. This CDR3 comprises 14 residues. Germline CDR1 and CDR2: DFQATT and SNEGSKA (reference sequence). The CDR3 DNA sequence: TGCAGTGCTTTACGGGCCTTGAACACCGGGGAGCTGTTTTTT. Translation: CSALRALNTGELFF.

This clonotype occurred many times. One end of the junction fails to match germline, which may point to a read error. V gene TRBV4-2 combines with J gene TRBJ2-7; D not certain. The germline V gene encodes CDR1 LGHNA and CDR2 YNFKEQ. The CDR3 has 16 amino acids. The CDR3 DNA is TGTGCCAGCAGCGCACTCCGTGGGGAACGGTCCTCCGAGCAGTACTTC. It yields the protein CASSALRGERSSEQYF.

The chain recombines TRBV6-2 or TRBV6-3 with TRBJ2-3, with no clear D. CDR1 and CDR2 from the germline V gene are MNHEY and SVGEGT. This CDR3 spans 13 amino acids. Trimming took off 0 bases at V and 6 bases at J, with 7 bases between the two ends. CDR3 nucleotide sequence: TGTGCCAGCAGTTACTCCGTGCTGGATACGCAGTATTTT. Its protein is CASSYSVLDTQYF.

This clonotype was observed a handful of times. The rearrangement links TRBV19 to TRBJ1-5, with a possible D match to TRBD1 (6 bases). Germline CDR1 reads LNHDA; CDR2 reads SQIVND (reference sequence). The V end was cut by 7 bases, the J end by 6 bases, with 10 bases between. The CDR3 is 12 residues long. The CDR3 nucleotides read TGTGCCAGTAAGGGGGAACGTCAGCCCCAGCATTTT. It yields the protein CASKGERQPQHF. Using reference TRBV19 and TRBJ1-5 for the parts outside the CDR3, the full variable domain is DGGITQSPKYLFRKEGQNVTLSCEQNLNHDAMYWYRQDPGQGLRLIYYSQIVNDFQKGDIAEGYSVSREKKESFPLTVTSAQKNPTAFYLCASKGERQPQHFGDGTRLSIL.

In this sample, this clonotype turned up many times. The genes are TRBV7-2 and TRBJ2-4, with 16 positions matching TRBD2. The CDR3 is made up of 18 amino acids. Trimming cost V 2 bases and J 6 bases; bases outside gene matches: 7. CDR1 and CDR2 from the germline V gene are SGHTA and FQGNSA. This CDR3 reads CASSLFPGTSGRGNIQYF. CDR3 bases: TGTGCCAGCAGCTTATTCCCCGGGACTAGCGGGAGGGGAAACATTCAGTACTTC.

This clonotype came up a few times. This chain links TRBV7-3 with TRBJ2-7; the D gene is possibly TRBD2 (6 bases). Trimming cost V 3 bases and J 0 bases, with 12 bases left between them. Germline CDR1 is SGHTA and CDR2 is FQGTGA. The CDR3 is 15 amino acids. CDR3 sequence reads: CASSFGRGLSYEQYF. The CDR3 nucleotides read TGTGCCAGCAGCTTTGGGCGGGGACTCTCCTACGAGCAGTACTTC.

This clonotype has only a few counts. The chain is built from TRBV20-1 and TRBJ2-2; D gene uncertain. Trimming removed 5 bases at V and 4 bases at J, with 14 bases between. Looked up from germline, CDR1 is DFQATT and CDR2 is SNEGSKA (reference sequence). The CDR3 has 14 amino acids. Here the CDR3 DNA reads TGCAGTGCTCCATTGGACCACCCCACCGGGGAGCTGTTTTTT. This encodes CSAPLDHPTGELFF.

This clonotype was recorded a few times. The chain links TRBV20-1 to TRBJ1-2; D unresolved. Germline V lookup: CDR1 DFQATT, CDR2 SNEGSKA (reference sequence). Trimming took off 5 bases at V and 5 bases at J, with 15 bases between the two ends. The CDR3 length is 13 residues. DNA for the CDR3: TGCAGTGCTCTCCCTTCTCGAGGGTATGGCTACACCTTC. Amino acids: CSALPSRGYGYTF.

This clonotype was counted only a few times. This chain joins TRBV6-6 and TRBJ1-1; 10 bases agree with TRBD1. V lost 5 bases to trimming and J lost 4 bases; unmatched junction nucleotides: 4. CDR3 length equals 14 residues. From germline, CDR1 is MNHNY and CDR2 SVGAGI (reference sequence). CDR3 DNA sequence: TGTGCCAGCAGTGGGGACAGGGGAATCACTGAAGCTTTCTTT. This encodes CASSGDRGITEAFF.

This clonotype was seen once. The genes are TRBV7-1 and TRBJ2-5, with D tentatively TRBD2 (6 bases). TRBV7-1 is annotated as an ORF whose role is uncertain. Between the trimmed V and J ends, which lost 5 bases and 5 bases, there was a span of 24 bases. The CDR3 is 17 residues long. CDR3 loop: CASSPRGGGTREETQYF. The DNA for the CDR3 is TGTGCCAGCAGCCCACGGGGCGGTGGGACCCGGGAGGAGACCCAGTACTTC.

This clonotype was seen repeatedly, ten times or more. The chain carries TRBV7-2 and TRBJ2-7; D gene unclear. The CDR3 sequence is 14 residues long. CDR1 is SGHTA and CDR2 is FQGNSA in the germline V gene. Trimming removed 5 bases at V and 0 bases at J, with 11 bases between. The CDR3 DNA follows: TGTGCCAGCAGCCCCGCCGGGTCCTCCTACGAGCAGTACTTC. This sequence encodes CASSPAGSSYEQYF. The full variable domain, its missing parts supplied by reference TRBV7-2 and TRBJ2-7, is GAGVSQSPSNKVTEKGKDVELRCDPISGHTALYWYRQSLGQGLEFLIYFQGNSAPDKSGLPSDRFSAERTGGSVSTLTIQRTQQEDSAVYLCASSPAGSSYEQYFGPGTRLTVT.

The chain couples TRBV7-2 to TRBJ1-6; 8 bases match TRBD1. J lost 15 bases, V lost 4 bases, and 11 bases had no gene match. This CDR3 comprises 14 residues. Germline CDR1 is SGHTA and CDR2 is FQGNSA. The DNA of the CDR3 is TGTGCCAGCAGCTCAAGGACAGGGTCCCTTCGCCTCCACTTT. Translation: CASSSRTGSLRLHF.

This clonotype has ten or more counts. The chain couples TRBV4-2 to TRBJ2-7; the D gene is possibly TRBD1 (5 bases). Germline loops: CDR1 LGHNA, CDR2 YNFKEQ. The CDR3 runs 16 residues. V shed 0 bases and J shed 1 base, with 13 bases lying between them. CDR3 loop: CASSQEVQGMSYEQYF. The CDR3 nucleotides are TGTGCCAGCAGCCAAGAGGTGCAGGGTATGTCCTACGAGCAGTACTTC.

This clonotype was observed many times. This chain joins TRBV7-9 and TRBJ2-7; D is undetermined. The CDR3 runs 15 residues. Germline values: CDR1 SEHNR, CDR2 FQNEAQ (reference sequence). V lost 4 bases, J lost 7 bases, and 20 bases lay in between. In DNA form, the CDR3 reads TGTGCCAGCAGCTCCGGACCTCCCGAACTAAAGGAGCAGTACTTC. Its translation: CASSSGPPELKEQYF.

The V gene is TRBV2, the J gene TRBJ1-5; unclear D gene. Trimming took off 6 bases at V and 3 bases at J, with 9 bases between the two ends. This CDR3 is 13 amino acids long. Germline V lookup: CDR1 SNHLY, CDR2 FYNNEI. In DNA, the CDR3 is TGTGCCAGCAGCCGGGATCACAATCAGCCCCAGCATTTT. Protein: CASSRDHNQPQHF.

J is TRBJ2-2 and V is TRBV6-2 or TRBV6-3; perhaps TRBD2 as D (6 bases). The CDR3 consists of 18 residues. The V end lost 6 bases, the J end lost 4 bases, and 24 bases lay between the germline ends. From germline, CDR1 is MNHEY and CDR2 SVGEGT. The CDR3 here is CASSRHAGKRPATGELFF. CDR3 bases: TGTGCCAGCAGCAGGCATGCGGGAAAAAGGCCGGCCACCGGGGAGCTGTTTTTT.

This clonotype was seen a few times. The final CDR3 position lacks the conserved phenylalanine or tryptophan, pointing to a likely read error. The DNA is left out, because the CDR3 cannot be placed on it with certainty; the CDR3 is given as TCRdb lists it. This rearrangement joins TRBV20-1 to TRBJ1-4; the DNA was not used to check the table's D call, TRBD1. The CDR3 spans 11 amino acids, including both terminal residues. Germline V lookup: CDR1 DFQATT, CDR2 SNEGSKA (reference sequence). The CDR3 is CSASGPMGNRL.

The chain combines TRBV20-1 with TRBJ1-5; unclear D gene. V gave up 1 base and J gave up 5 bases, with 6 bases separating them. Germline-derived CDR1 and CDR2 are DFQATT and SNEGSKA (reference sequence). The CDR3 sequence is 12 residues long. The CDR3 region is CSARGGDQPQHF. The CDR3 bases are TGCAGTGCTAGAGGTGGGGATCAGCCCCAGCATTTT.

The chain links TRBV2 to TRBJ2-5; no reliable D call. The germline gives CDR1 SNHLY, CDR2 FYNNEI. The CDR3 has 14 amino acids. Trimming stripped 5 bases from V and 0 bases from J, with 10 bases between. In DNA form, the CDR3 reads TGTGCCAGCAGTCGGAGCAGGAACCAAGAGACCCAGTACTTC. This encodes CASSRSRNQETQYF. The entire variable domain, with the rest obtained from reference TRBV2 and TRBJ2-5, is as follows: EPEVTQTPSHQVTQMGQEVILRCVPISNHLYFYWYRQILGQKVEFLVSFYNNEISEKSEIFDDQFSVERPDGSNFTLKIRSTKLEDSAMYFCASSRSRNQETQYFGPGTRLLVL.

This clonotype was found a few times. CDR3 protein: CASSSGTAAYEQYF. The DNA of the CDR3 is TGTGCCAGCAGCTCCGGGACTGCAGCCTACGAGCAGTACTTC. J is TRBJ2-7 and V is TRBV7-9; TRBD2 is a possible D gene (6 bases). V dropped 4 bases and J dropped 2 bases, with 12 bases sitting between them. Germline V gene sequence: CDR1 SEHNR, CDR2 FQNEAQ (reference sequence). The CDR3 runs to 14 residues.